These 15 T cell receptor beta chains share one sample of origin, sequenced in a study of shared clonotypes between healthy human individuals. Measured with immunoSEQ multiplex PCR; TCRdb has only the in-frame clones, and not every one. The data hold 1.6 million or so clones, with 98% observed a single time. The sample comprised naive CD4+ T cells sorted from blood. The subset was: CD45RA+ positively selected. The receptor source for this set is a man between 25 and 39 years old in good health.

This sequence joins TRBV28 and TRBJ2-7; D is ambiguous. The CDR3 has 14 residues. Between the trimmed V and J ends, which lost 3 bases and 7 bases, there was a span of 16 bases. The germline V gene encodes CDR1 MDHEN and CDR2 SYDVKM. The CDR3 DNA reads TGTGCCAGCAGTTTTACCTACCCCGAAGGGGAGCAGTACTTC. It codes for CASSFTYPEGEQYF.

This sequence joins TRBV6-5 and TRBJ2-5, with a tentative D call TRBD1 (6 bases). V dropped 8 bases and J dropped 5 bases, with 18 bases sitting between them. Germline loops: CDR1 MNHEY, CDR2 SVGAGI. This CDR3 region has 14 residues. The CDR3 nucleotides are TGTGCCAGCCGCCTGATAGGGGGTCGGGAGACCCAGTACTTC. Its translation is CASRLIGGRETQYF.

The gene calls are TRBV5-4 and TRBJ2-3; 13 nucleotides align to TRBD2. The CDR3 has 17 residues. J lost 4 bases, V lost 4 bases, and 9 bases had no gene match. Per the germline V gene, CDR1 is SGHNT and CDR2 is YYREEE (reference sequence). The CDR3 loop is CASSHGTSGNMADTQYF. CDR3 in DNA: TGTGCCAGCAGCCACGGGACTAGCGGGAACATGGCAGATACGCAGTATTTT.

V gene TRBV11-2 combines with J gene TRBJ2-1; no reliable D call. The CDR3 is made up of 12 amino acids. Per the germline V gene, CDR1 is SGHAT and CDR2 is FQNNGV. V was trimmed by 10 bases and J by 6 bases, leaving 13 bases between them. The CDR3 DNA follows: TGTGCCACCAGAACCGATAGCAATGAGCAGTTCTTC. It specifies CATRTDSNEQFF.

The V gene is TRBV6-6, the J gene TRBJ2-6; D is undetermined. There are 14 residues in the CDR3. Trimming cost V 2 bases and J 2 bases, with 4 bases left between them. Per the germline V gene, CDR1 is MNHNY and CDR2 is SVGAGI (reference sequence). The CDR3 protein is CASSYRAGANVLTF. In DNA form, the CDR3 reads TGTGCCAGCAGTTACAGGGCTGGGGCCAACGTCCTGACTTTC.

The chain has TRBV5-1 and TRBJ2-3; 8 bases line up with TRBD2. Germline V gives CDR1 SGHRS, CDR2 YFSETQ. The CDR3 length is 13 residues. After removal of 4 bases from V and 7 bases from J, the junction contained 5 bases not matched to a gene. The CDR3 DNA sequence: TGCGCCAGCAGCCCCGGACTAGCTAATACGCAGTATTTT. It codes for CASSPGLANTQYF.

About this clone: This same CDR3 is encoded by further DNA sequences in the sample. V gene TRBV11-3 combines with J gene TRBJ2-7, with D hard to call. CDR1 and CDR2 (germline): SGHNT, YENEEA. The CDR3 extends over 13 amino acids. V was trimmed by 1 base and J by 0 bases, leaving 4 bases between them. The CDR3 loop is CASSLGHSYEQYF. The DNA for the CDR3 is TGTGCCAGCAGCTTAGGTCACTCCTACGAGCAGTACTTC.

The gene calls are TRBV7-2 and TRBJ2-7, with no clear D. Per the germline V gene, CDR1 is SGHTA and CDR2 is FQGNSA. This CDR3 comprises 12 residues. Trimming cost V 5 bases and J 5 bases, with 10 bases left between them. CDR3 loop: CASSQNRHEQYF. CDR3 nucleotide sequence: TGTGCCAGCAGCCAAAATAGGCACGAGCAGTACTTC.

The chain combines TRBV25-1 with TRBJ2-7; D remains unclear. The CDR3 is 13 amino acids. V dropped 4 bases and J dropped 3 bases, with 10 bases sitting between them. Looked up from germline, CDR1 is MGHDK and CDR2 is SYGVNS. CDR3 in DNA: TGTGCCAGCAGTGCGTCGTCTGTCTACGAGCAGTACTTC. Translation gives CASSASSVYEQYF.

CDR3 bases: TGTGCCAGCAGGGGGACAGAAGGAGTCGAAAAACTGTTTTTT. Its translation is CASRGTEGVEKLFF. The genes are TRBV6-5 and TRBJ1-4; 7 bases align to TRBD1. Germline-derived CDR1 and CDR2 are MNHEY and SVGAGI. Trimming at V came to 6 bases and at J to 8 bases, leaving 9 bases not matched to a gene. The CDR3 has 14 residues.

V and J are TRBV27 and TRBJ2-5, with D tentatively TRBD1 (5 bases). Per germline, CDR1 MNHEY and CDR2 SMNVEV (reference sequence). The CDR3 is 13 amino acids. V shed 6 bases and J shed 4 bases, with 12 bases lying between them. CDR3 DNA: TGTGCCAGCAGCCCCCTCAGGGCAGAGACCCAGTACTTC. The encoded protein is CASSPLRAETQYF.

This sequence joins TRBV10-3 and TRBJ1-1, with D maybe TRBD1 (6 bases). CDR1 and CDR2 (germline): ENHRY, SYGVKD. Trimming stripped 7 bases from V and 0 bases from J, with 9 bases between. The CDR3 spans 13 residues. The CDR3 reads CAINRELNTEAFF. The CDR3 DNA sequence: TGTGCCATCAACAGGGAATTGAACACTGAAGCTTTCTTT.

About this clone: This sample also contains other DNA sequences that code for the same CDR3. The chain has TRBV9 and TRBJ2-1; TRBD2 agrees at 9 bases. CDR1 and CDR2 (germline): SGDLS, YYNGEE. J lost 4 bases, V lost 3 bases, and 5 bases had no gene match. The CDR3 is made up of 15 amino acids. The CDR3 region has the DNA TGTGCCAGCAGCGCGGGACTAGCAGGGTACAATGAGCAGTTCTTC. This translates into CASSAGLAGYNEQFF.

The chain carries TRBV5-1 and TRBJ2-7, with 10 bases matching TRBD2. This CDR3 region has 15 residues. Trimming cost V 4 bases and J 4 bases; bases outside gene matches: 8. Germline CDR1 SGHRS, CDR2 YFSETQ. CDR3 region: CASSPEAGLAYEQYF. The CDR3 nucleotides are TGCGCCAGCAGCCCTGAGGCGGGACTAGCGTACGAGCAGTACTTC.

V and J are TRBV6-5 and TRBJ1-2; 7 nucleotides agree with TRBD1. This CDR3 contains 13 residues. V dropped 6 bases and J dropped 4; count of bases not matched to a gene: 5. Germline-derived CDR1 and CDR2 are MNHEY and SVGAGI. CDR3 protein: CASRTRDSYGYTF. Here the CDR3 DNA reads TGTGCCAGCAGGACACGGGACAGCTATGGCTACACCTTC.